Shown below are 15 T cell receptor beta chains from a single sample sequenced in a study of cytomegalovirus exposure and HLA in healthy donors. Generated by immunoSEQ multiplex PCR, the TCRdb table keeps only in-frame clones and is missing some. The sample yields about 120,000 clones, over 85% seen once. Sequencing input: PBMCs. These receptors all stem from a woman in her late teens or twenties in good health and CMV-seronegative.

The chain recombines TRBV13 with TRBJ2-1; D is unclear. The CDR3 sequence is 11 residues long. From germline, CDR1 is PRHDT and CDR2 FYEKMQ (reference sequence). The V end was cut by 3 bases, the J end by 10 bases, with 7 bases between. Here the CDR3 DNA reads TGTGCCAGCAGCTTTGGTAGAGAGCAGTTCTTC. Translated: CASSFGREQFF.

The chain recombines TRBV27 with TRBJ2-1; 7 nucleotides line up with TRBD2. The ends lost 3 bases at V and 12 bases at J; junction bases unmatched: 20. Germline V gene data show CDR1 as MNHEY and CDR2 as SMNVEV (reference sequence). The CDR3 is 17 amino acids. DNA of the CDR3: TGTGCCAGCAGTTTGGAAGGGACGGGGGGAATAAGAGTGGGGCAGTTCTTC. Amino acid sequence: CASSLEGTGGIRVGQFF.

Worth noting for this clone: A read error is possible here, since a much larger clone lies one base away. The chain couples TRBV6-5 to TRBJ2-1, with 11 bases identical to TRBD1. Germline assignment: CDR1 MNHEY and CDR2 SVGAGI. This CDR3 has 14 amino acids. With 6 bases clipped from V and 7 bases from J, the junction kept 5 bases outside the gene matches. The CDR3 DNA sequence: TGTGCCAGCAGGCCCGGGACAGGGGGAAATGAGCAGTTCTTC. Amino acids: CASRPGTGGNEQFF.

The rearrangement joins TRBV28 to TRBJ2-7, with D possibly being TRBD2 (7 bases). CDR3 length: 16 residues. Trimming cost V 6 bases and J 3 bases, with 21 bases left between them. Germline lookup yields CDR1 MDHEN and CDR2 SYDVKM. CDR3 amino acids: CASRDGMGGAIYEQYF. In DNA, the CDR3 is TGTGCCAGCAGGGACGGTATGGGGGGGGCCATCTACGAGCAGTACTTC.

The chain couples TRBV11-3 to TRBJ2-5; 9 bases agree with TRBD2. CDR1 SGHNT and CDR2 YENEEA come from the germline V gene. The length of the CDR3 is 17 residues. With V trimmed by 1 base and J by 7 bases, 13 bases remained unmatched. The CDR3 sequence is CASSLVASGVAGGTQYF. The CDR3 region has the DNA TGTGCCAGCAGCTTAGTTGCTAGCGGGGTCGCCGGAGGGACCCAGTACTTC.

This clone was detected once. The chain combines TRBV27 with TRBJ2-2; 9 bases line up with TRBD1. The V gene's germline CDR1 is MNHEY and CDR2 SMNVEV (reference sequence). The CDR3 covers 17 residues. The V and J ends lost 7 bases and 4 bases, in that order; junction bases with no gene match: 13. CDR3 sequence reads: CASKNPPGTGTTGELFF. CDR3 DNA: TGTGCCAGCAAAAACCCTCCCGGGACAGGGACCACCGGGGAGCTGTTTTTT.

This clone was detected only once. The chain has TRBV29-1 and TRBJ2-1; unclear D gene. This CDR3 comprises 11 residues. Trimming stripped 3 bases from V and 4 bases from J, with 4 bases between. Germline CDR1 is SQVTM and CDR2 is ANQGSEA. The CDR3 nucleotides read TGCAGCGTTGATCGGTACAATGAGCAGTTCTTC. As protein: CSVDRYNEQFF.

J is TRBJ2-5 and V is TRBV14; 12 positions match TRBD2. CDR1 SGHDN and CDR2 FVKESK come from the germline V gene. The CDR3 consists of 15 residues. The junction had 4 bases not matched to a gene; V was cut back by 3 bases and J by 5 bases. CDR3 in DNA: TGTGCCAGCAGCCACGGACTAGCGGGGACCGAGACCCAGTACTTC. This sequence encodes CASSHGLAGTETQYF. Full variable domain (rest looked up from reference TRBV14 and TRBJ2-5): EAGVTQFPSHSVIEKGQTVTLRCDPISGHDNLYWYRRVMGKEIKFLLHFVKESKQDESGMPNNRFLAERTGGTYSTLKVQPAELEDSGVYFCASSHGLAGTETQYFGPGTRLLVL.

The chain has TRBV13 and TRBJ2-4; TRBD2 agrees at 10 bases. The CDR3 length is 18 residues. CDR1 is PRHDT, CDR2 FYEKMQ, per germline (reference sequence). V lost 5 bases and J lost 1; bases outside the gene matches: 11. The CDR3 reads CASSTRTSGVGAKNIQYF. The CDR3 region has the DNA TGTGCCAGCAGCACCCGGACTAGCGGCGTGGGGGCCAAAAACATTCAGTACTTC.

CDR3 in DNA: TGCACCAGTTCGGAGGTCGACTATGGCTACACCTTC. The encoded protein is CTSSEVDYGYTF. The chain combines TRBV29-1 with TRBJ1-2, with D hard to call. Germline values: CDR1 SQVTM, CDR2 ANQGSEA. This CDR3 contains 12 residues.

This clone was recorded only once. This chain links TRBV5-1 with TRBJ2-7; TRBD1 matches at 7 bases. Trimming removed 4 bases from V and 2 bases from J; junction bases left unmatched: 3. CDR3 length equals 13 residues. Germline V gene sequence: CDR1 SGHRS, CDR2 YFSETQ. CDR3 bases: TGCGCCAGCAGCCCCGGGACAGCCTACGAGCAGTACTTC. This gives the protein CASSPGTAYEQYF. Filled out from reference TRBV5-1 and TRBJ2-7, the complete variable domain reads KAGVTQTPRYLIKTRGQQVTLSCSPISGHRSVSWYQQTPGQGLQFLFEYFSETQRNKGNFPGRFSGRQFSNSRSEMNVSTLELGDSALYLCASSPGTAYEQYFGPGTRLTVT.

The chain links TRBV7-9 to TRBJ1-4; D possibly corresponds to TRBD1 (6 bases). This CDR3 is built from 11 residues. V was pared by 9 bases and J by 8 bases, with 10 bases between. Germline CDR1 reads SEHNR; CDR2 reads FQNEAQ (reference sequence). The DNA for the CDR3 is TGTGCCAGTCAAGGGGGAGAAAAACTGTTTTTT. Its protein product is CASQGGEKLFF.

The rearrangement uses TRBV7-3 and TRBJ2-2; D ambiguous. The CDR3 has 16 residues. Trimming removed 5 bases at V and 0 bases at J, with 13 bases between. Germline assignment: CDR1 SGHTA and CDR2 FQGTGA. The CDR3 spells CASSPGWSTNTGELFF. The CDR3, as DNA: TGTGCCAGCAGCCCAGGTTGGTCTACGAACACCGGGGAGCTGTTTTTT.

This chain joins TRBV7-6 and TRBJ2-7; tentatively, D is TRBD2 (7 bases). Between the trimmed V and J ends, which lost 0 bases and 7 bases, there was a span of 19 bases. The CDR3 length is 16 residues. The V gene's germline CDR1 is SGHVS and CDR2 FNYEAQ. CDR3 in DNA: TGTGCCAGCAGCTTAGCTTTTCGGGGGGCCCCTCGGGAGCAGTACTTC. The encoded protein is CASSLAFRGAPREQYF.

This chain links TRBV28 with TRBJ2-6, with D hard to call. This CDR3 has 14 residues. V was pared by 3 bases and J by 4 bases, with 7 bases between. Germline values: CDR1 MDHEN, CDR2 SYDVKM. CDR3 in DNA: TGTGCCAGCAGTTTGTCCTTGGGGGCCAACGTCCTGACTTTC. This codes for CASSLSLGANVLTF.